A selection of T cell receptor beta chains follows, all from one sample in a study of neurological immune-mediated disorders. TCRdb re-called the 5' RACE reads through MiXCR, storing one row per CDR3 protein. The sample shows about 38,000 distinct CDR3 sequences, approximately 5% of them seen only once. The sequenced sample was CD4+ T cells from blood. The source of these receptors is a man between 18 and 35 years old in good health. CDR3s include the opening cysteine and the closing phenylalanine or tryptophan. A D gene is named only where the DNA matches it firmly. A row's size may be missing; if present it is once, few, many or a size class.

D gene	clone size	J gene	V gene	CDR3 DNA	CDR3 protein
-	many	TRBJ1-5	TRBV7-6	TGTGCCAGCAGCTTAGCGCGCGGGGGATGGGGTACGGGCAATCAGCCCCAGCATTTT	CASSLARGGWGTGNQPQHF
TRBD2	many	TRBJ2-5	TRBV7-2	TGTGCCAGCAGCGCCCGACTAGCTGGTGAGACCCAGTACTTC	CASSARLAGETQYF
-	few	TRBJ1-5	TRBV18	TGTGCCAGCTCCTTCCAAAGGGGTGAGCCCCAGCATTTT	CASSFQRGEPQHF
-	many	TRBJ2-7	TRBV10-3	TGTGCCATCATGTCTGGGTTGGGCAGGGACTCCTACGAGCAGTACTTC	CAIMSGLGRDSYEQYF
-	many	TRBJ1-1	TRBV7-2	TGTGCCAGCAGCTCTTTGGGAGGGGGGATCACTGAAGCTTTCTTT	CASSSLGGGITEAFF
TRBD1	many	TRBJ1-3	TRBV11-2	TGTGCCAGCAGCTACTTAACAGGGGTGTCTGGAAACACCATATATTTT	CASSYLTGVSGNTIYF
TRBD2	many	TRBJ2-1	TRBV7-3	TGTGCCAGCAGCTTAACGCGGGAGTACAATGAGCAGTTCTTC	CASSLTREYNEQFF
TRBD2	many	TRBJ2-7	TRBV5-1	TGCGCCAGCAGCATTGGCCCCCGAGCGGGACTAGCGGGCACCCCACCCGTCGAGCAGTACTTC	CASSIGPRAGLAGTPPVEQYF
-	many	TRBJ2-3	TRBV20-1	TGCAGTGCTAGAGGGGGTAGCACAGATACGCAGTATTTT	CSARGGSTDTQYF
TRBD1	many	TRBJ2-7	TRBV9	TGTGCCAGCAGCGTGGACAGGGGACCCTACGAGCAGTACTTC	CASSVDRGPYEQYF
TRBD1	many	TRBJ1-2	TRBV20-1	TGCAGTGCTCACGACAGGGCAGATGGCTACACCTTC	CSAHDRADGYTF
-	many	TRBJ1-2	TRBV5-1	TGCGCCAGCAGCACAGCCCTGGGGGACTATGGCTACACCTTC	CASSTALGDYGYTF
TRBD2	many	TRBJ2-3	TRBV11-2	TGTGCCAGCAGCTCGGGTAGCGGGGGGGCGGATACGCAGTATTTT	CASSSGSGGADTQYF
-	many	TRBJ2-7	TRBV18	TGTGCCAGCTCAAGTTCCTACCGGGAAAGTCAGGGGACCAGGCGAGAGCAGTACTTC	CASSSSYRESQGTRREQYF
-	many	TRBJ1-5	TRBV6-1	TGTGCCAGCAGCAACGCCGACAGACCTAATCAGCCCCAGCATTTT	CASSNADRPNQPQHF
-	many	TRBJ1-5	TRBV20-1	TGCAGTGCTGGTGCGTCTGGCCAGCCCCAGCATTTT	CSAGASGQPQHF
-	many	TRBJ2-2	TRBV5-1	TGCGCCAGCAGCTTTACAGGGCCCACCGGGGAGCTGTTTTTT	CASSFTGPTGELFF
TRBD1	many	TRBJ2-3	TRBV18	TGTGCCAGCTCAAGCCAGACAGGGGAAGGCACAGATACGCAGTATTTT	CASSSQTGEGTDTQYF
-	many	TRBJ2-5	TRBV20-1	TGCAGTGCCCCCTTTAGCGGAAACCAAGAGACCCAGTACTTC	CSAPFSGNQETQYF
-	many	TRBJ1-2	TRBV27	TGTGCCAGCAGTTTCGGGAAGGACTATGGCTACACCTTC	CASSFGKDYGYTF
-	many	TRBJ2-3	TRBV5-6	TGTGCCAGCAGCCGGCGGGTCGAGTACACAGATACGCAGTATTTT	CASSRRVEYTDTQYF
TRBD1	many	TRBJ2-7	TRBV5-1	TGCGCCAGCAGCTTGGGGTTAAGGCGGGACAGGTTCATCTACGAGCAGTACTTC	CASSLGLRRDRFIYEQYF
TRBD2	many	TRBJ2-3	TRBV20-1	TGCAGTGCCCAGCTACTAGCGGGGGCAGATACGCAGTATTTT	CSAQLLAGADTQYF
TRBD1	-	TRBJ1-2	TRBV7-6	TGTGCCAGCGGCCCGGGACAGCCGTCCTATAGCTACACCTTC	CASGPGQPSYSYTF
TRBD1	many	TRBJ2-4	TRBV5-1	TGCGCCAGCAGCTTGGAAGGGACAGTGAGAAACATTCAGTACTTC	CASSLEGTVRNIQYF